This T cell receptor beta chain was documented in a study of shared clonotypes between healthy human individuals. This clone has a single count. The antigen remains undetermined. Subsets obtained from CD4+ cells comprised CD45RA+ naive and CD45RA-negative memory cells. Repertoires were generated with immunoSEQ multiplex PCR, while TCRdb's copy carries only in-frame clones and drops some. The profile covers about 2.3 million clones, with about nine tenths appearing a single time and roughly 0.34% taken by the ten largest. Findings and caveats of the study: Memory subsets had estimated richness that was generally smaller than that of naive subsets.

CDR3 length: 14 residues. V was clipped by 4 bases and J by 5 bases, with 14 bases between them. Germline V gene lookup returns CDR1 SEHNR and CDR2 FQNEAQ (reference sequence). This sequence joins TRBV7-9 and TRBJ1-1; D is possibly TRBD1 (5 bases). Material: naive CD4+ T cells from PBMCs. The subset was: CD45RA+ positively selected. The sequence came from a man in his late teens or twenties in good health. Some clones in this sample may be carry-over from other donors' samples. The CDR3, as DNA: TGTGCCAGCAGCTCTTCAGGGATGGGGACTGAAGCTTTCTTT. Protein sequence: CASSSSGMGTEAFF.